The source of this TCR beta chain is a study of blood T cell repertoires in COVID-19. Sequencing was performed with immunoSEQ multiplex PCR; in TCRdb, only in-frame clones are kept and a portion is missing. The data show about 170,000 clones, approximately 84% seen once. Trimming removed 4 bases from V and 6 bases from J; junction bases left unmatched: 12. This CDR3 is 16 amino acids long. Looked up from germline, CDR1 is MNHNY and CDR2 is SVGAGI (reference sequence). The chain carries TRBV6-6 and TRBJ1-2; 9 nucleotides line up with TRBD1. This clonotype was sampled from a man between 65 and 80 years old with active or convalescent COVID-19. Sequencing was carried out using peripheral blood. The CDR3 protein is CASSSQPTGGIDGYTF. CDR3 nucleotide sequence: TGTGCCAGCAGTTCCCAACCGACAGGGGGAATAGATGGCTACACCTTC.